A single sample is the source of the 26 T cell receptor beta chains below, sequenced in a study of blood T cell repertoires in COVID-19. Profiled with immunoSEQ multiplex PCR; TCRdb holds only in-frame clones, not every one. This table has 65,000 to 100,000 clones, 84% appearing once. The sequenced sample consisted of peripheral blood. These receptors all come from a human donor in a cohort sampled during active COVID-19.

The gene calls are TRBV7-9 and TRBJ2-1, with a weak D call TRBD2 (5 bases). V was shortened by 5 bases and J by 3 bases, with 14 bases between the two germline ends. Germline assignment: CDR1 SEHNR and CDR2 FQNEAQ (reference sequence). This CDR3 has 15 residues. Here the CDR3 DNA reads TGTGCCAGCAGCGCCGGACTGCTAGTCTACAATGAGCAGTTCTTC. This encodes CASSAGLLVYNEQFF.

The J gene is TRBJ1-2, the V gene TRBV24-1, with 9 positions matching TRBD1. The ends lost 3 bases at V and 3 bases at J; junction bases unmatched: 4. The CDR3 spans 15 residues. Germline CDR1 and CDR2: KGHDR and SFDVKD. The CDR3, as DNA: TGTGCCACCAGTGATACAACAGGGGGCTACTATGGCTACACCTTC. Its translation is CATSDTTGGYYGYTF.

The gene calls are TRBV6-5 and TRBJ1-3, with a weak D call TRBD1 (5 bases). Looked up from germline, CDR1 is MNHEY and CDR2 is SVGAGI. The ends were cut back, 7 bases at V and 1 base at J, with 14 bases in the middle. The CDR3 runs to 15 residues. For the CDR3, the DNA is TGTGCCAGCACTCCCTCTCGGGGGTCTGGAAACACCATATATTTT. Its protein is CASTPSRGSGNTIYF.

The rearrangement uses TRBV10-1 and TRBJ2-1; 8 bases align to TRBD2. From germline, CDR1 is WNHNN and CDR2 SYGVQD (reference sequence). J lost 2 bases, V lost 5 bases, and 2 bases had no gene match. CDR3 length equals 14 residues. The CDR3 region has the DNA TGCGCCAGCAGTCAGCGGGGGACCTACAATGAGCAGTTCTTC. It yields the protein CASSQRGTYNEQFF.

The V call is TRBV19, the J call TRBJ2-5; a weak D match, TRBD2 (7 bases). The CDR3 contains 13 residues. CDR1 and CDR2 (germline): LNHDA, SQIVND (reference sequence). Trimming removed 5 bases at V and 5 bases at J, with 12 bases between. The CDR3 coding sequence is TGTGCCAGTAGTCGCGGGGGCGGGGAGACCCAGTACTTC. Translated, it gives CASSRGGGETQYF.

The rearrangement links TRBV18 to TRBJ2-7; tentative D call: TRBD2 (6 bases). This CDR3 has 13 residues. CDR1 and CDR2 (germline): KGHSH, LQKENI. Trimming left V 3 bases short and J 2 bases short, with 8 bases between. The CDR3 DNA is TGTGCCAGCTCACCGTCGGGGGCCTACGAGCAGTACTTC. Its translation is CASSPSGAYEQYF.

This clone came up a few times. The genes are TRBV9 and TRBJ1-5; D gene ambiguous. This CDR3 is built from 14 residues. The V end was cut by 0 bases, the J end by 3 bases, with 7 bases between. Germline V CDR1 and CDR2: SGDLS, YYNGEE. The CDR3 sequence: CASSVDGANQPQHF. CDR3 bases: TGTGCCAGCAGCGTAGATGGAGCCAATCAGCCCCAGCATTTT.

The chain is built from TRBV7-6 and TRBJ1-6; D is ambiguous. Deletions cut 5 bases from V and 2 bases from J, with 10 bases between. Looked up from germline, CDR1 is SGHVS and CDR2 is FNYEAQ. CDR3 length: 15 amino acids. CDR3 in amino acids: CASSQQEAYNSPLHF. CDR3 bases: TGTGCCAGCAGCCAACAAGAAGCCTATAATTCACCCCTCCACTTT.

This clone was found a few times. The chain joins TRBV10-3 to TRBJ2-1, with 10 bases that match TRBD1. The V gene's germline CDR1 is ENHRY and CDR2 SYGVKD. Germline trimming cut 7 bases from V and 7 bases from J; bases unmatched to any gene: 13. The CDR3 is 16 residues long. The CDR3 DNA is TGTGCCATCAAGGAGGACAGGGGGTCGTTTCGGAATGAGCAGTTCTTC. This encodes CAIKEDRGSFRNEQFF.

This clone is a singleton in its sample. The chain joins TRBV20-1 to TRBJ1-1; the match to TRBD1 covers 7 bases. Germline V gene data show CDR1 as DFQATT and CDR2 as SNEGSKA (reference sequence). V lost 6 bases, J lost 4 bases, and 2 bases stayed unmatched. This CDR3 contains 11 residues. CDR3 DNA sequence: TGCAGTGCCCCAGGGGGCACTGAAGCTTTCTTT. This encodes CSAPGGTEAFF.

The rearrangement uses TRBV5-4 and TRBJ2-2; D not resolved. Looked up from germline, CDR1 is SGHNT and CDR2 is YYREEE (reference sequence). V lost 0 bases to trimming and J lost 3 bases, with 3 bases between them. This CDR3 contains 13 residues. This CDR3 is CASSLADTGELFF. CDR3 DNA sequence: TGTGCCAGCAGCTTGGCTGACACCGGGGAGCTGTTTTTT.

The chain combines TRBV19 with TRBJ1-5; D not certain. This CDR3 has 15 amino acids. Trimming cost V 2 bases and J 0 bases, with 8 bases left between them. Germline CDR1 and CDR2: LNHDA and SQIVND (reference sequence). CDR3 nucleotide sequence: TGTGCCAGTAGTATAACGGAGTATAGCAATCAGCCCCAGCATTTT. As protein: CASSITEYSNQPQHF.

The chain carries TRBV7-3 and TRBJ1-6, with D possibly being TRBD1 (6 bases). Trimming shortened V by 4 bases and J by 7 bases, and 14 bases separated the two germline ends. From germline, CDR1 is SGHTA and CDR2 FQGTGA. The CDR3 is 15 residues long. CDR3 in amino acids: CASSSGVAQNSPLHF. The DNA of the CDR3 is TGTGCCAGCAGCTCAGGGGTAGCGCAGAATTCACCCCTCCACTTT.

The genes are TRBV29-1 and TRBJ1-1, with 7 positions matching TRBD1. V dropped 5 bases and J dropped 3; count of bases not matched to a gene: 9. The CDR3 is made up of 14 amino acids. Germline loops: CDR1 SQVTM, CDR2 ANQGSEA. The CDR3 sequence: CSVNLMTGYTEAFF. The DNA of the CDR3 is TGCAGCGTTAACCTAATGACAGGGTACACTGAAGCTTTCTTT.

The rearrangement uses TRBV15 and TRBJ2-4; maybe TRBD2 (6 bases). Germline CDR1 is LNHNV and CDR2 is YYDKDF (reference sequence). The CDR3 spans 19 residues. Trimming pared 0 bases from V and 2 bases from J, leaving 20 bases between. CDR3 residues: CATSRDTLEGGFSKNIQYF. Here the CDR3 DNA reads TGTGCCACCAGCAGAGATACCCTAGAGGGAGGTTTTTCCAAAAACATTCAGTACTTC. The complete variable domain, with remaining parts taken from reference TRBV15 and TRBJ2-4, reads DAMVIQNPRYQVTQFGKPVTLSCSQTLNHNVMYWYQQKSSQAPKLLFHYYDKDFNNEADTPDNFQSRRPNTSFCFLDIRSPGLGDTAMYLCATSRDTLEGGFSKNIQYFGAGTRLSVL.

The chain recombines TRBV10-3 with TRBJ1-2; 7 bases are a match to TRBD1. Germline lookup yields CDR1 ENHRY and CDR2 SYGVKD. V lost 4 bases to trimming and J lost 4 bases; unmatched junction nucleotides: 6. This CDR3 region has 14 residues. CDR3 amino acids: CAISAGGQVYGYTF. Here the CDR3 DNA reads TGTGCCATCAGTGCAGGTGGACAGGTCTATGGCTACACCTTC.

CDR3 loop: CASSYSRWGNQPQHF. The CDR3 bases are TGTGCCAGCAGTTACTCGCGGTGGGGCAATCAGCCCCAGCATTTT. V and J are TRBV6-6 and TRBJ1-5, with D uncertain. Looked up from germline, CDR1 is MNHNY and CDR2 is SVGAGI (reference sequence). The CDR3 runs 15 residues. V gave up 0 bases and J gave up 2 bases, with 8 bases separating them.

DNA for the CDR3: TGTGCCAGCTCACCAGTCCGCCCAGAAACCAAAAACATTCAGTACTTC. Its translation: CASSPVRPETKNIQYF. J is TRBJ2-4 and V is TRBV18; the D is unclear. CDR1 KGHSH and CDR2 LQKENI come from the germline V gene. The CDR3 extends over 16 amino acids. The V gene lost 2 bases and the J gene lost 2 bases, with 13 bases spanning the gap.

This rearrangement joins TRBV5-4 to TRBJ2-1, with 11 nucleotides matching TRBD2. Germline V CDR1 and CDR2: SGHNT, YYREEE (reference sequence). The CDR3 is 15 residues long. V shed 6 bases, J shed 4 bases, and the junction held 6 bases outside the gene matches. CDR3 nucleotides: TGTGCCAGCACCGTTAGCGGGGGGGAATACAATGAGCAGTTCTTC. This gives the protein CASTVSGGEYNEQFF.

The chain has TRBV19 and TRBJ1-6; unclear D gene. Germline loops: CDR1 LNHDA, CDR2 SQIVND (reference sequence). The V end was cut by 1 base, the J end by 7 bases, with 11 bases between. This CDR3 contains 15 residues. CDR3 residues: CASSIVGGHNSPLHF. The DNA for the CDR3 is TGTGCCAGTAGTATAGTTGGAGGCCACAATTCACCCCTCCACTTT.

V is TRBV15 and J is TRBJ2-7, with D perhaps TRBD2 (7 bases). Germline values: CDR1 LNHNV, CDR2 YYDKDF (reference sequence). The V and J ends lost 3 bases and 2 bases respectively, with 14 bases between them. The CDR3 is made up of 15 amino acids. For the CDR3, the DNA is TGTGCCACCAGCAGGGGGGGGGCAGGCGCCTACGAGCAGTACTTC. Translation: CATSRGGAGAYEQYF. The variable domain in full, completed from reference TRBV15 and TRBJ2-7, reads DAMVIQNPRYQVTQFGKPVTLSCSQTLNHNVMYWYQQKSSQAPKLLFHYYDKDFNNEADTPDNFQSRRPNTSFCFLDIRSPGLGDTAMYLCATSRGGAGAYEQYFGPGTRLTVT.

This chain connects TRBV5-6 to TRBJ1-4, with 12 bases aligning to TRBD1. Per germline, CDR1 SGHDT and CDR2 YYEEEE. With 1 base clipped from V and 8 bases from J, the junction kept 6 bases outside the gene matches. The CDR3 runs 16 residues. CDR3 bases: TGTGCCAGCAGCTTGAGGGACAGGGGGCAGTACGAAAAACTGTTTTTT. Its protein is CASSLRDRGQYEKLFF.

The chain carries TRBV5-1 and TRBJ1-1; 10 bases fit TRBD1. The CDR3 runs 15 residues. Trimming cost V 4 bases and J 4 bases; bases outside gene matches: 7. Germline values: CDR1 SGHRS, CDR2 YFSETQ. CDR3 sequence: CASSGGQGIVTEAFF. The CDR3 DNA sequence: TGCGCCAGCAGCGGGGGACAGGGGATTGTCACTGAAGCTTTCTTT.

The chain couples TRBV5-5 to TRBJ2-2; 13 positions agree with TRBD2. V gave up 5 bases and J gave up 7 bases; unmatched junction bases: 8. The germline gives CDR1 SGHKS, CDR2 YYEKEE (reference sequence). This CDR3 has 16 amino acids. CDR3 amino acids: CASRGLAGDFDGELFF. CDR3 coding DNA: TGTGCCAGCAGAGGACTAGCGGGGGATTTCGACGGGGAGCTGTTTTTT.

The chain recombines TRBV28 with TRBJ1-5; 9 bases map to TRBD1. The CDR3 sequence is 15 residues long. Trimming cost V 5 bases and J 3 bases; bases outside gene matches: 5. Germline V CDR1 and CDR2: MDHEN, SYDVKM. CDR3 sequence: CASSKQGADNQPQHF. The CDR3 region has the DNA TGTGCCAGCAGTAAACAGGGGGCCGACAATCAGCCCCAGCATTTT.

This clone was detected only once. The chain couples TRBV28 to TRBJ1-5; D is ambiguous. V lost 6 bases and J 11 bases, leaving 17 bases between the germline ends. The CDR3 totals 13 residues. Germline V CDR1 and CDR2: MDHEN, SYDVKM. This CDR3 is CASSGFRQRTQHF. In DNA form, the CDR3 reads TGTGCCAGCAGCGGATTTAGACAACGGACCCAGCATTTT.